The 18 T cell receptor beta chains below come from one sample, sequenced in a study of T cell responses to AZD1222 COVID-19 vaccine. TCRdb keeps only in-frame clones here, not all; method: immunoSEQ multiplex PCR. Of more than 85,000 clones detected, about 87% appear once; the ten largest clones hold 1.6%. The sample in question was peripheral blood, obtained on day 0 of AZD1222 vaccination. The receptors here all came from an adult in good health.

The V and J genes are TRBV19 and TRBJ1-3; D gene unclear. The germline V gene has CDR1 LNHDA and CDR2 SQIVND (reference sequence). With 4 bases removed from V and 0 bases from J, the gap between germline ends came to 13 bases. The CDR3 is 16 residues long. CDR3 DNA sequence: TGTGCCAGTAGTACCCTTGACAAACGCTCTGGAAACACCATATATTTT. Its protein product is CASSTLDKRSGNTIYF.

The CDR3, as DNA: TGTGCCAGCAGCCTACCTGGGGGGAGGAACACTGAAGCTTTCTTT. Amino acids: CASSLPGGRNTEAFF. The chain couples TRBV11-2 to TRBJ1-1; D perhaps matches TRBD1 (5 bases). V shed 5 bases and J shed 1 base, with 14 bases lying between them. Per the germline V gene, CDR1 is SGHAT and CDR2 is FQNNGV. This CDR3 contains 15 residues. The full variable domain, completed using reference TRBV11-2 and TRBJ1-1, is EAGVAQSPRYKIIEKRQSVAFWCNPISGHATLYWYQQILGQGPKLLIQFQNNGVVDDSQLPKDRFSAERLKGVDSTLKIQPAKLEDSAVYLCASSLPGGRNTEAFFGQGTRLTVV.

The V and J genes are TRBV6-6 and TRBJ1-1, with a possible D match to TRBD1 (5 bases). The CDR3 is made up of 16 amino acids. CDR1 and CDR2 from the germline V gene are MNHNY and SVGAGI (reference sequence). Trimming took off 0 bases at V and 6 bases at J, with 17 bases between the two ends. The CDR3 region is CASSYSSRGPGAEAFF. The CDR3, as DNA: TGTGCCAGCAGTTACTCGAGCCGGGGCCCCGGGGCTGAAGCTTTCTTT.

This clone was seen more than once but under ten times. This chain joins TRBV7-9 and TRBJ1-4; TRBD1 agrees at 10 bases. Germline values: CDR1 SEHNR, CDR2 FQNEAQ (reference sequence). The ends lost 5 bases at V and 1 base at J; junction bases unmatched: 7. This CDR3 spans 17 amino acids. DNA of the CDR3: TGTGCCAGCAGCCCTCGACAGGGGGCGGGAACTAATGAAAAACTGTTTTTT. This translates into CASSPRQGAGTNEKLFF.

The chain employs TRBV7-8 and TRBJ1-1; D is perhaps TRBD1 (5 bases). CDR1 is SGHVS and CDR2 is FQNEAQ in the germline V gene. V shed 2 bases and J shed 0 bases, with 19 bases lying between them. The CDR3 is 18 residues long. The CDR3 DNA is TGTGCCAGCAGCTTACTCGGGCCGGGTAGGGGATTGAACACTGAAGCTTTCTTT. This codes for CASSLLGPGRGLNTEAFF.

The chain links TRBV25-1 to TRBJ1-1, with D maybe TRBD1 (6 bases). Germline V gene sequence: CDR1 MGHDK, CDR2 SYGVNS. The CDR3 is 18 residues long. V lost 4 bases to trimming and J lost 7 bases, with 28 bases between them. CDR3 sequence (DNA): TGTGCCAGCAGTGCAAACCGGGGGGCTGGGGGCCCTCTTGATGAAGCTTTCTTT. This codes for CASSANRGAGGPLDEAFF.

The chain links TRBV7-9 to TRBJ1-2; the D is unclear. The CDR3 consists of 11 residues. The V gene lost 4 bases and the J gene lost 5 bases, with 5 bases spanning the gap. Per the germline V gene, CDR1 is SEHNR and CDR2 is FQNEAQ (reference sequence). This chain's CDR3 is CASSSGYGYTF. The CDR3 coding sequence is TGTGCCAGCAGCTCTGGGTATGGCTACACCTTC.

The V gene is TRBV14, the J gene TRBJ2-7; TRBD1 matches at 7 bases. Per the germline V gene, CDR1 is SGHDN and CDR2 is FVKESK. The junction had 7 bases not matched to a gene; V was cut back by 2 bases and J by 3 bases. CDR3 length: 15 amino acids. CDR3 in DNA: TGTGCCAGCAGCCAACCCGGGACAGCGAACTACGAGCAGTACTTC. Its translation: CASSQPGTANYEQYF.

The chain has TRBV28 and TRBJ1-1; D is uncertain. V gave up 6 bases and J gave up 0 bases, with 8 bases separating them. Germline loops: CDR1 MDHEN, CDR2 SYDVKM. The CDR3 consists of 13 residues. The DNA for the CDR3 is TGTGCCAGCAGCGGGTCCATGAACACTGAAGCTTTCTTT. Residues: CASSGSMNTEAFF.

This clone showed up just once. The chain carries TRBV4-2 and TRBJ2-7, with 7 bases matching TRBD1. Germline V gene data show CDR1 as LGHNA and CDR2 as YNFKEQ. CDR3 size: 16 residues. The trim removed 0 bases at V and 4 bases at J, leaving 9 bases unmatched. The CDR3 protein is CASSQDGGQTLYEQYF. CDR3 in DNA: TGTGCCAGCAGCCAAGATGGGGGACAGACGCTATACGAGCAGTACTTC.

This rearrangement joins TRBV10-2 to TRBJ1-3; possible D gene TRBD1, 6 bases. This CDR3 contains 16 residues. Germline loops: CDR1 WSHSY, CDR2 SAAADI. The germline V and J ends were trimmed by 3 bases and 0 bases, with 12 bases remaining between them. The CDR3, as DNA: TGCGCCAGCAGTGACCGTGACAGGAACTCTGGAAACACCATATATTTT. Amino acid sequence: CASSDRDRNSGNTIYF.

This chain uses TRBV11-2 with TRBJ2-7, with TRBD1 as a possible D gene (5 bases). Trimming removed 5 bases from V and 0 bases from J, with 14 bases in between. Per the germline V gene, CDR1 is SGHAT and CDR2 is FQNNGV. The CDR3 totals 15 residues. CDR3 in DNA: TGTGCCAGCAGCCCCCGAGGACACCTCTCCTACGAGCAGTACTTC. It yields the protein CASSPRGHLSYEQYF.

The CDR3 DNA is TGTGCCAGTAGTTTCGGGGTAGCTAACTATGGCTACACCTTC. Translated: CASSFGVANYGYTF. The chain joins TRBV19 to TRBJ1-2; no reliable D call. V gave up 5 bases and J gave up 0 bases, with 10 bases separating them. CDR1 LNHDA and CDR2 SQIVND come from the germline V gene (reference sequence). This CDR3 is built from 14 residues.

The chain couples TRBV6-5 to TRBJ2-5; 8 bases are shared with TRBD2. V was pared by 5 bases and J by 4 bases, with 6 bases of the junction left unmatched. The V gene's germline CDR1 is MNHEY and CDR2 SVGAGI. The CDR3 runs 14 residues. The CDR3 bases are TGTGCCAGCAGTAGCGGGAGTCGTGTAGAGACCCAGTACTTC. As protein: CASSSGSRVETQYF.

The chain joins TRBV6-5 to TRBJ2-7; D gene ambiguous. CDR3 length: 11 amino acids. Germline assignment: CDR1 MNHEY and CDR2 SVGAGI. V was cut by 5 bases and J by 6 bases, with 8 bases left in between. This CDR3 is CASSNRLEQYF. CDR3 nucleotides: TGTGCCAGCAGTAACCGCCTCGAGCAGTACTTC.

As to this clone: An end of the junction differs from the germline gene, which may be a read error. The rearrangement uses TRBV29-1 and TRBJ2-7; tentative D call: TRBD2 (6 bases). The CDR3 totals 13 residues. CDR1 SQVTM and CDR2 ANQGSEA come from the germline V gene. This CDR3 is CSIELEGTYEQYF. In DNA form, the CDR3 reads TGCAGCATTGAGTTGGAGGGTACGTACGAGCAGTACTTC.

This clone appeared a single time. This chain links TRBV19 with TRBJ1-1; unclear D gene. Per germline, CDR1 LNHDA and CDR2 SQIVND (reference sequence). Trimming cost V 3 bases and J 0 bases, with 8 bases left between them. This CDR3 has 14 residues. The CDR3 protein is CASSIGRLNTEAFF. CDR3 coding DNA: TGTGCCAGTAGTATTGGAAGGTTGAACACTGAAGCTTTCTTT.

The genes are TRBV30 and TRBJ1-2; 9 bases match TRBD1. The CDR3 covers 15 residues. CDR1 is GTSNPN, CDR2 SVGIG, per germline (reference sequence). V shed 2 bases and J 4 bases; nucleotides not matched to a gene: 8. The CDR3 sequence: CAWSFGTGITYGYTF. CDR3 nucleotide sequence: TGTGCCTGGAGTTTTGGGACAGGGATTACCTATGGCTACACCTTC.